The 17 T cell receptor beta chains below all came from one sample that was sequenced in a study of T cell repertoires in cytomegalovirus infection. A single record per CDR3 protein comes from TCRdb applying MiXCR to the reads. This table has around 180,000 distinct CDR3 sequences, 28% appearing once. The material sequenced was PBMCs. All receptors come from a human donor in good health (CMV status not recorded). Some clones in this sample may be carry-over from other donors' samples.

This clonotype was seen more than once but under ten times. The V gene is TRBV5-6, the J gene TRBJ1-4, with TRBD1 matching over 7 bases. With V trimmed by 6 bases and J by 7 bases, 9 bases remained unmatched. CDR3 length: 14 residues. Germline CDR1 is SGHDT and CDR2 is YYEEEE. The CDR3 DNA is TGTGCCAGCAATTGGGGCAGGGGGACTGAAAAACTGTTTTTT. It specifies CASNWGRGTEKLFF. Using reference TRBV5-6 and TRBJ1-4 for the parts outside the CDR3, the full variable domain is DAGVTQSPTHLIKTRGQQVTLRCSPKSGHDTVSWYQQALGQGPQFIFQYYEEEERQRGNFPDRFSGHQFPNYSSELNVNALLLGDSALYLCASNWGRGTEKLFFGSGTQLSVL.

The sample holds a few counts of this clonotype. The chain has TRBV15 and TRBJ2-2; TRBD2 matches at 12 bases. Trimming cost V 0 bases and J 7 bases; bases outside gene matches: 3. CDR3 length: 16 amino acids. CDR1 LNHNV and CDR2 YYDKDF come from the germline V gene (reference sequence). In DNA form, the CDR3 reads TGTGCCACCAGCAGAGACCTGGGACTAGCGGGCGGGGAGCTGTTTTTT. It is translated as CATSRDLGLAGGELFF.

The chain is built from TRBV12-3 or TRBV12-4 and TRBJ1-1; no clear D gene. Between the trimmed V and J ends, which lost 2 bases and 2 bases, there was a span of 6 bases. There are 13 residues in the CDR3. CDR3 amino acids: CASSLIGNTEAFF. CDR3 coding DNA: TGTGCCAGCAGTTTAATCGGCAACACTGAAGCTTTCTTT.

The chain couples TRBV7-9 to TRBJ1-1; the D is unclear. CDR1 and CDR2 (germline): SEHNR, FQNEAQ (reference sequence). The CDR3 has 12 residues. The ends were cut back, 1 base at V and 4 bases at J, with 4 bases in the middle. DNA for the CDR3: TGTGCCAGCAGCTTAGACATCACTGAAGCTTTCTTT. Amino acid sequence: CASSLDITEAFF.

This clonotype has ten or more counts. The chain recombines TRBV7-8 with TRBJ1-5; D is ambiguous. CDR1 is SGHVS and CDR2 is FQNEAQ in the germline V gene. The CDR3 loop spans 17 amino acids. V gave up 5 bases and J gave up 2 bases, with 19 bases separating them. CDR3 residues: CASSPSGVVRGNQPQHF. For the CDR3, the DNA is TGTGCCAGCAGCCCCAGCGGGGTTGTACGCGGCAATCAGCCCCAGCATTTT.

This clonotype was observed at least ten times. The chain joins TRBV7-2 to TRBJ1-1, with 7 positions matching TRBD1. J was trimmed by 6 bases and V by 0 bases; bases with no gene match: 4. Germline V gene data show CDR1 as SGHTA and CDR2 as FQGNSA. The CDR3 is made up of 14 amino acids. CDR3 nucleotides: TGTGCCAGCAGCTTAGCTACAGGGGTGGCTGAAGCTTTCTTT. It codes for CASSLATGVAEAFF.

The chain employs TRBV30 and TRBJ1-1; possibly TRBD1 for D (5 bases). V lost 5 bases and J lost 4, with 11 bases in between. The CDR3 is made up of 12 amino acids. From germline, CDR1 is GTSNPN and CDR2 SVGIG (reference sequence). The DNA of the CDR3 is TGTGCCTGGGGTCGGGGACGCACTGAAGCTTTCTTT. This codes for CAWGRGRTEAFF.

The gene calls are TRBV7-3 and TRBJ2-1; D is possibly TRBD2 (7 bases). Germline V gives CDR1 SGHTA, CDR2 FQGTGA. V dropped 1 base and J dropped 8 bases, with 9 bases sitting between them. CDR3 length: 13 amino acids. The CDR3: CASSLKGGDEQFF. CDR3 bases: TGTGCCAGCAGCTTAAAAGGGGGGGATGAGCAGTTCTTC.

This clonotype has ten or more counts. The rearrangement joins TRBV7-8 to TRBJ2-6; 8 bases are a match to TRBD1. The germline V gene has CDR1 SGHVS and CDR2 FQNEAQ. V lost 1 base, J lost 0 bases, and 5 bases stayed unmatched. The CDR3 totals 18 residues. The CDR3 spells CASSLGVTGGSGANVLTF. The CDR3 bases are TGTGCCAGCAGCTTAGGGGTTACAGGGGGCTCTGGGGCCAACGTCCTGACTTTC.

This rearrangement joins TRBV29-1 to TRBJ2-3; no firm D call. Trimming pared 4 bases from V and 3 bases from J, leaving 8 bases between. Germline loops: CDR1 SQVTM, CDR2 ANQGSEA. This CDR3 has 12 amino acids. CDR3 in amino acids: CSVGVGTDTQYF. The CDR3 DNA reads TGCAGCGTTGGGGTGGGAACAGATACGCAGTATTTT.

Ten or more counts support this clonotype. The chain carries TRBV7-8 and TRBJ1-2; weak D call: TRBD1 (6 bases). The germline V and J ends were trimmed by 1 base and 4 bases, with 10 bases remaining between them. The germline gives CDR1 SGHVS, CDR2 FQNEAQ. The CDR3 is 14 residues long. The DNA of the CDR3 is TGTGCCAGCAGCTTAGTTCAGGGGTTCTATGGCTACACCTTC. Its translation is CASSLVQGFYGYTF.

The V gene is TRBV12-5, the J gene TRBJ2-5; weak D call: TRBD1 (5 bases). The CDR3 is made up of 13 amino acids. CDR1 is LGHNT and CDR2 is FRNRAP in the germline V gene. Trimming left V 1 base short and J 5 bases short, with 8 bases between. In nucleotides, the CDR3 is TGTGCTAGTGGTTTGGGACAGAGGGAGACCCAGTACTTC. It specifies CASGLGQRETQYF.

This sequence joins TRBV11-1 and TRBJ2-4; 8 bases fit TRBD1. Per germline, CDR1 SGHAT and CDR2 FQDESV (reference sequence). After removal of 6 bases from V and 6 bases from J, the junction contained 13 bases not matched to a gene. This CDR3 region has 16 residues. Here the CDR3 DNA reads TGTGCCAGCAGTAGCAACCGACAGGGGCGTAGAAACATTCAGTACTTC. Translating it yields CASSSNRQGRRNIQYF.

This clonotype was counted only a few times. The rearrangement links TRBV28 to TRBJ1-1; the match to TRBD1 covers 8 bases. CDR3 length: 16 residues. Germline V gives CDR1 MDHEN, CDR2 SYDVKM. The J segment lost 4 bases and the V segment lost 6 bases, leaving 13 bases of the junction unmatched. CDR3 DNA sequence: TGTGCCAGCAGCCAAACCGACAGGGGTCGGGGCACTGAAGCTTTCTTT. This translates into CASSQTDRGRGTEAFF.

V and J are TRBV27 and TRBJ1-1; D is undetermined. This CDR3 has 14 residues. Germline CDR1 reads MNHEY; CDR2 reads SMNVEV (reference sequence). V lost 6 bases and J lost 0, with 11 bases in between. CDR3 nucleotides: TGTGCCAGCAGCCGCGGAGCCATGAACACTGAAGCTTTCTTT. It translates to CASSRGAMNTEAFF.

The sample holds a few counts of this clonotype. One end of the junction varies from germline; a read error may be responsible. The chain uses TRBV20-1 and TRBJ2-7; D is possibly TRBD1 (5 bases). The CDR3 contains 15 residues. Germline V gene data show CDR1 as DFQATT and CDR2 as SNEGSKA (reference sequence). The CDR3 DNA is TGCAGTGCTAGGGACGTGGTAAGGGGCTCCAACGAGCAGTACTTC. Translated, it gives CSARDVVRGSNEQYF.

The rearrangement joins TRBV11-2 to TRBJ2-3; D gene uncertain. Trimming took off 5 bases at V and 2 bases at J, with 14 bases between the two ends. This CDR3 is 15 amino acids long. Germline CDR1 and CDR2: SGHAT and FQNNGV. For the CDR3, the DNA is TGTGCCAGCAGCCCCCGCCCGCAGGACACAGATACGCAGTATTTT. Protein product: CASSPRPQDTDTQYF.